Listed below are T cell receptor beta chains from one sample, sequenced in a study of monozygotic twins with inflammatory bowel disease. TCRdb re-analyzed the 5' RACE reads; it lists each CDR3 protein once, without DNA. The sample holds about 160,000 distinct CDR3 sequences. The sample consisted of blood. The receptor set was obtained from a human donor with ulcerative colitis or Crohn's disease, or a healthy co-twin of an affected twin (not recorded which). CDR3s include the opening cysteine and the closing phenylalanine or tryptophan. Fields, in order: J gene, V gene, CDR3 protein.

J gene: TRBJ2-4
V gene: TRBV7-3
CDR3 protein: CASSLKAGADKNMQYF

J gene: TRBJ2-1
V gene: TRBV6-2/TRBV6-3
CDR3 protein: CASSYSLARGGPRNKYNEQFF

J gene: TRBJ2-1
V gene: TRBV16
CDR3 protein: CASSQSPRGNEQFF

J gene: TRBJ2-7
V gene: TRBV9
CDR3 protein: CASSVDPNQGARHEQYF

J gene: TRBJ2-3
V gene: TRBV11-3
CDR3 protein: CASSSYVDSTDTQYF

J gene: TRBJ2-7
V gene: TRBV6-6
CDR3 protein: CASRKTSGSYEQYF

J gene: TRBJ2-3
V gene: TRBV20-1
CDR3 protein: CSAMTGASTDTQYF

J gene: TRBJ2-5
V gene: TRBV5-1
CDR3 protein: CASSAPGLAGGGETQYF

J gene: TRBJ2-7
V gene: TRBV5-1
CDR3 protein: CASSFNFPQEQYF

J gene: TRBJ1-5
V gene: TRBV19
CDR3 protein: CASNWGGPSQPQHF

J gene: TRBJ1-2
V gene: TRBV13
CDR3 protein: CASPQGLSYGYTF

J gene: TRBJ2-3
V gene: TRBV15
CDR3 protein: CATSREIARLTDTQYF

J gene: TRBJ1-3
V gene: TRBV11-2
CDR3 protein: CASSLDPLYSGNTIYF

J gene: TRBJ2-3
V gene: TRBV12-3/TRBV12-4
CDR3 protein: CASSLARTLTDTQYF

J gene: TRBJ2-1
V gene: TRBV5-1
CDR3 protein: CASSLNSGRVDEQFF

J gene: TRBJ2-1
V gene: TRBV6-5
CDR3 protein: CASSSLTGDNEQFF

J gene: TRBJ2-7
V gene: TRBV28
CDR3 protein: CASSFISRTLSYEQYF

J gene: TRBJ2-3
V gene: TRBV29-1
CDR3 protein: CSVSRGPADTQYF

J gene: TRBJ2-5
V gene: TRBV30
CDR3 protein: CAWSVVIALETQYF

J gene: TRBJ2-5
V gene: TRBV20-1
CDR3 protein: CSAREIGRSPETQYF

J gene: TRBJ2-1
V gene: TRBV29-1
CDR3 protein: CSVDLAGGSYNEQFF

J gene: TRBJ2-5
V gene: TRBV5-1
CDR3 protein: CASSFTGMRTQYF

J gene: TRBJ1-2
V gene: TRBV7-9
CDR3 protein: CASSLRGRQGGYGYTF

J gene: TRBJ2-5
V gene: TRBV5-1
CDR3 protein: CASSPEQGFQETQYF

J gene: TRBJ1-2
V gene: TRBV5-1
CDR3 protein: CASSSLPGTDSNYGYTF

J gene: TRBJ2-3
V gene: TRBV4-1
CDR3 protein: CASSQGGDRTDTQYF

J gene: TRBJ2-1
V gene: TRBV6-6
CDR3 protein: CASSSGRSYNEQFF

J gene: TRBJ2-3
V gene: TRBV20-1
CDR3 protein: CSAGYSGRGTDTQYF

J gene: TRBJ2-2
V gene: TRBV7-8
CDR3 protein: CASSDPRTTPIRSGELFF

J gene: TRBJ2-1
V gene: TRBV9
CDR3 protein: CASSVEAGAFGNEQFF

J gene: TRBJ2-7
V gene: TRBV5-1
CDR3 protein: CASSFPDSYEQYF

J gene: TRBJ1-2
V gene: TRBV5-6
CDR3 protein: CASSLAGGVYDGYTF

J gene: TRBJ2-7
V gene: TRBV14
CDR3 protein: CASSQTDYHEQYF

J gene: TRBJ2-1
V gene: TRBV28
CDR3 protein: CASSSPSGSRNEQFF

J gene: TRBJ1-2
V gene: TRBV5-1
CDR3 protein: CASSLTRTPSYGYTF

J gene: TRBJ2-3
V gene: TRBV24-1
CDR3 protein: CATETGGEGTDTQYF

J gene: TRBJ2-4
V gene: TRBV5-1
CDR3 protein: CASSQGELGTGGNIQYF

J gene: TRBJ1-4
V gene: TRBV28
CDR3 protein: CASSYERARGREKLFF